These T cell receptor beta chains were read from a single sample in a study of blood T cell repertoires in COVID-19. TCRdb's copy holds only in-frame clones and misses some; the assay was immunoSEQ multiplex PCR. The data contain 350,000 or so clones, 90% of them singletons. The sample consisted of peripheral blood. The receptors come from a man aged 18 to 29 with active or convalescent COVID-19. Both conserved end residues are part of each CDR3. Each record gives: J gene, V gene, clone size, D gene, CDR3 protein, CDR3 DNA. The D gene is left open where the match is weak. Not every row has a clone size; where given, it reads once, few, many or a size class.

TRBJ2-2 | TRBV5-6 | . | . | CASSFLSNTGELFF | TGTGCCAGCAGCTTCCTCTCGAACACCGGGGAGCTGTTTTTT
TRBJ2-3 | TRBV3-1/TRBV3-2 | . | TRBD2 | CASSYGGAGTDTQYF | TGTGCCAGCAGCTACGGGGGGGCTGGCACAGATACGCAGTATTTT
TRBJ2-7 | TRBV7-2 | . | . | CASTLAYEQYF | TGTGCCAGCACCCTCGCCTACGAGCAGTACTTC
TRBJ2-3 | TRBV6-5 | . | . | CASSYSNSPDTQYF | TGTGCCAGCAGTTACTCGAACTCGCCAGATACGCAGTATTTT
TRBJ2-5 | TRBV6-5 | . | . | CASSYWAQGLGETQYF | TGTGCCAGCAGTTATTGGGCCCAGGGGTTAGGAGAGACCCAGTACTTC
TRBJ2-3 | TRBV18 | . | TRBD2 | CASSLASGTDTQYF | TGTGCCAGCTCACTTGCTAGCGGAACAGATACGCAGTATTTT
TRBJ2-7 | TRBV4-3 | . | TRBD1 | CASSQDRTGSSYEQYF | TGCGCCAGCAGCCAAGATAGGACAGGATCATCCTACGAGCAGTACTTC
TRBJ1-3 | TRBV28 | . | . | CASSLARPSGNTIYF | TGTGCCAGCAGTTTAGCCAGGCCCTCTGGAAACACCATATATTTT
TRBJ1-2 | TRBV11-2 | . | TRBD1 | CASSLSGGYGYTF | TGTGCCAGCAGCTTATCAGGGGGCTATGGCTACACCTTC
TRBJ2-1 | TRBV29-1 | . | TRBD2 | CSVELGGRYNEQFF | TGCAGCGTTGAACTGGGAGGGCGCTACAATGAGCAGTTCTTC
TRBJ2-1 | TRBV5-1 | . | TRBD1 | CASSRTGGAYNEQFF | TGCGCCAGCAGCCGGACAGGGGGCGCCTACAATGAGCAGTTCTTC
TRBJ1-2 | TRBV11-3 | . | TRBD1 | CASSLDQDRGHCYGYTF | TGTGCCAGCAGCTTAGATCAAGACAGGGGGCATTGCTATGGCTACACCTTC
TRBJ2-5 | TRBV21-1 | . | . | CASSKIRPGKETQYF | TGTGCCAGCAGCAAAATTCGGCCAGGGAAAGAGACCCAGTACTTC
TRBJ2-6 | TRBV28 | . | . | CASSLEFASGANVLTF | TGTGCCAGCAGTTTAGAGTTTGCCTCTGGGGCCAACGTCCTGACTTTC
TRBJ2-1 | TRBV6-5 | . | . | CATKGGGGPYNEQFF | TGTGCCACCAAAGGAGGGGGCGGGCCCTACAATGAGCAGTTCTTC
TRBJ2-7 | TRBV29-1 | few | TRBD1 | CSVETGDRGSYEQYF | TGCAGCGTTGAGACCGGGGACAGGGGGTCCTACGAGCAGTACTTC
TRBJ1-1 | TRBV20-1 | . | . | CSASQGPNTEAFF | TGCAGTGCTAGTCAGGGCCCGAACACTGAAGCTTTCTTT
TRBJ2-1 | TRBV30 | . | . | CAWSERDEQFF | TGTGCCTGGAGTGAGCGGGATGAGCAGTTCTTC
TRBJ1-1 | TRBV5-1 | . | . | CASSLGQVNTEAFF | TGCGCCAGCAGCTTGGGGCAGGTGAACACTGAAGCTTTCTTT
TRBJ1-6 | TRBV18 | . | . | CASSPFHREVDSPLHF | TGTGCCAGCTCACCATTTCACCGTGAGGTGGATTCACCCCTCCACTTT
TRBJ1-2 | TRBV6-2/TRBV6-3 | . | . | CASSYLSRYTF | TGTGCCAGCAGTTACCTATCCCGCTACACCTTC
TRBJ2-5 | TRBV7-9 | . | . | CASSLEAAKETQYF | TGTGCCAGCAGCTTAGAGGCAGCGAAAGAGACCCAGTACTTC
TRBJ1-5 | TRBV4-1 | . | . | CASSQEGLREPQHF | TGCGCCAGCAGCCAAGAAGGTCTCCGGGAGCCCCAGCATTTT
TRBJ1-4 | TRBV9 | . | . | CASTGGMDEKLFF | TGTGCCAGCACGGGCGGGATGGATGAAAAACTGTTTTTT
TRBJ1-1 | TRBV4-1 | . | . | CASSQEAGKNTEAFF | TGCGCCAGCAGCCAAGAGGCAGGAAAGAACACTGAAGCTTTCTTT
TRBJ1-4 | TRBV3-1/TRBV3-2 | . | TRBD1 | CASSQRTGELFF | TGTGCCAGCAGCCAACGGACAGGGGAACTGTTTTTT
TRBJ2-5 | TRBV7-3 | . | . | CASSLGGSQETQYF | TGTGCCAGCAGCTTAGGGGGGTCTCAGGAGACCCAGTACTTC
TRBJ1-1 | TRBV11-2 | . | . | CASSPNPGSPVF | TGTGCCAGCAGCCCCAATCCGGGGTCGCCGGTCTTT
TRBJ1-4 | TRBV27 | . | TRBD1 | CASTRRTGIDELFF | TGTGCCAGTACACGAAGGACAGGGATTGACGAACTGTTTTTT
TRBJ2-1 | TRBV27 | . | . | CASSLWLGHNEQFF | TGTGCCAGCAGTTTATGGTTGGGCCACAATGAGCAGTTCTTC
TRBJ2-7 | TRBV27 | . | . | CASSRGRYEQYF | TGTGCCAGCAGTAGGGGAAGGTACGAGCAGTACTTC
TRBJ2-7 | TRBV7-2 | . | . | CASSPRLREWEQYF | TGTGCCAGCAGCCCCCGTTTGAGGGAGTGGGAGCAGTACTTC
TRBJ1-5 | TRBV30 | . | . | CAWTPRGSQPQHF | TGTGCCTGGACGCCAAGGGGGTCTCAGCCCCAGCATTTT
TRBJ2-2 | TRBV7-9 | . | . | CASSFVPAGITGELFF | TGTGCCAGCAGCTTTGTCCCGGCAGGAATCACCGGGGAGCTGTTTTTT
TRBJ1-2 | TRBV7-9 | . | . | CASSLVDSLDRGYTF | TGTGCCAGCAGCTTAGTAGACAGTTTGGATCGTGGCTACACCTTC
TRBJ1-1 | TRBV18 | . | . | CASSPRRDTEAFF | TGTGCCAGCTCACCACGGCGGGACACTGAAGCTTTCTTT